The clone carrying this T cell receptor (beta chain) was detected only a few times. The data belong to a study of blood T cell repertoires in COVID-19. Study-level background: Sites across the United States, Italy and Spain contributed samples from acute and convalescent COVID-19. T cells, B-cell-depleted T cells, or PBMCs supplied cDNA or gDNA.

In the study's own analysis: Cell counts per sample came from amplifying reference gene primers. Method: immunoSEQ multiplex PCR; TCRdb's copy keeps in-frame clones and lacks some. From that table come the V and J calls and clone size; the DNA was used to work out D and trimming. The table records 130,000 to 150,000 clones, almost 90% of them present only once. Sequencing was performed on peripheral blood. The clonotype comes from a human donor in a cohort sampled during active COVID-19.

CDR3 sequence (DNA): TGTGCCAGCAGCTTAGGACTAGCGGGGATCTACGAGCAGTACTTC. It codes for CASSLGLAGIYEQYF. The chain links TRBV7-3 to TRBJ2-7; TRBD2 aligns across 12 bases. The CDR3 is made up of 15 amino acids. The V segment lost 2 bases and the J segment 3 bases; nucleotides outside the gene matches: 2. CDR1 and CDR2 from the germline V gene are SGHTA and FQGTGA. The full variable domain, completed using reference TRBV7-3 and TRBJ2-7, is GAGVSQTPSNKVTEKGKYVELRCDPISGHTALYWYRQSLGQGPEFLIYFQGTGAADDSGLPNDRFFAVRPEGSVSTLKIQRTERGDSAVYLCASSLGLAGIYEQYFGPGTRLTVT.